The 11 T cell receptor beta chains below were found in one sample sequenced in a study of cytomegalovirus exposure and HLA in healthy donors. PCR primers comprised 60 Vbeta and 13 Jbeta primers. Profiled with immunoSEQ multiplex PCR; TCRdb holds only in-frame clones, not every one. The table shows about 130,000 clones, with 76% occurring only once. The sample was PBMCs. The receptors come from a man aged 35-49 years in good health and CMV-seronegative.

The V gene is TRBV9, the J gene TRBJ2-5, with 7 bases that match TRBD2. Losses at the gene ends were 4 bases for V and 3 bases for J; bases not matched to a gene: 9. The germline V gene has CDR1 SGDLS and CDR2 YYNGEE. This CDR3 has 15 amino acids. Here the CDR3 DNA reads TGTGCCAGCAGCAAAGCGGGGAATGGGGAAGAGACCCAGTACTTC. Its protein is CASSKAGNGEETQYF.

This clone has a single count. As DNA, the CDR3 is TGTGCCAGCGGTACGGTGAACACTGAAGCTTTCTTT. Translated, it gives CASGTVNTEAFF. The genes are TRBV10-3 and TRBJ1-1; D remains ambiguous. This CDR3 has 12 amino acids. CDR1 is ENHRY, CDR2 SYGVKD, per germline. V lost 10 bases and J lost 0, with 9 bases in between.

The J gene is TRBJ2-1, the V gene TRBV2; tentative D call: TRBD1 (5 bases). This CDR3 is built from 13 residues. From germline, CDR1 is SNHLY and CDR2 FYNNEI. V lost 9 bases and J 0 bases, leaving 9 bases between the germline ends. The CDR3 loop reads CASLTDSYNEQFF. The CDR3 DNA sequence: TGTGCCAGTTTGACAGACTCCTACAATGAGCAGTTCTTC.

The chain carries TRBV7-9 and TRBJ1-2; D not resolved. Trimming stripped 1 base from V and 3 bases from J, with 15 bases between. Germline values: CDR1 SEHNR, CDR2 FQNEAQ (reference sequence). This CDR3 has 16 amino acids. CDR3 amino acids: CASSLVRYEGYYGYTF. CDR3 nucleotide sequence: TGTGCCAGCAGCTTAGTCCGCTACGAGGGATACTATGGCTACACCTTC.

The V and J genes are TRBV10-3 and TRBJ1-2; weak D call: TRBD1 (5 bases). Germline assignment: CDR1 ENHRY and CDR2 SYGVKD. This CDR3 spans 13 amino acids. The V gene lost 4 bases and the J gene lost 3 bases, with 9 bases spanning the gap. In nucleotides, the CDR3 is TGTGCCATCAGTGTAGGGGAGGACTATGGCTACACCTTC. It is translated as CAISVGEDYGYTF.

The V call is TRBV7-3, the J call TRBJ1-3; 9 bases line up with TRBD1. V trimming: 8 bases; J trimming: 3 bases; junction bases outside the gene matches: 2. The CDR3 contains 13 residues. Germline loops: CDR1 SGHTA, CDR2 FQGTGA. The CDR3 protein is CASSDRGGNTIYF. The CDR3 DNA reads TGTGCCAGCTCGGACAGGGGTGGAAACACCATATATTTT.

The CDR3 bases are TGTGCCAGCAGCCGCGGACAGGCAAACGAAAAACTGTTTTTT. Amino acid sequence: CASSRGQANEKLFF. The genes are TRBV7-8 and TRBJ1-4, with 7 bases lining up with TRBD1. V was clipped by 5 bases and J by 8 bases; unmatched bases: 8. There are 14 residues in the CDR3. Germline V gene data show CDR1 as SGHVS and CDR2 as FQNEAQ.

V gene TRBV7-9 combines with J gene TRBJ1-1, with 7 bases matching TRBD1. After removal of 3 bases from V and 4 bases from J, the junction contained 11 bases not matched to a gene. This CDR3 has 16 amino acids. Germline V gene sequence: CDR1 SEHNR, CDR2 FQNEAQ (reference sequence). CDR3 nucleotide sequence: TGTGCCAGCAGCTTTGGCCGGTTATCAGGGGGCACTGAAGCTTTCTTT. Translating gives CASSFGRLSGGTEAFF.

This clone has just one count. The chain couples TRBV19 to TRBJ2-5; perhaps TRBD1 as D (6 bases). CDR1 is LNHDA and CDR2 is SQIVND in the germline V gene (reference sequence). The CDR3 has 13 residues. Trimming shortened V by 2 bases and J by 3 bases, and 7 bases separated the two germline ends. The CDR3 DNA follows: TGTGCCAGTAGTATAAACAGGGAAGAGACCCAGTACTTC. Translation: CASSINREETQYF.

The V gene is TRBV7-9, the J gene TRBJ1-5, with D perhaps matching TRBD1 (6 bases). CDR3 size: 14 residues. Germline-derived CDR1 and CDR2 are SEHNR and FQNEAQ (reference sequence). Trimming shortened V by 4 bases and J by 2 bases, and 9 bases separated the two germline ends. CDR3 coding DNA: TGTGCCAGCAGCTCCCCAGGGGGCAATCAGCCCCAGCATTTT. Protein product: CASSSPGGNQPQHF.

The V call is TRBV18, the J call TRBJ1-2, with 8 positions matching TRBD1. The trim removed 3 bases at V and 0 bases at J, leaving 3 bases unmatched. Germline V CDR1 and CDR2: KGHSH, LQKENI. This CDR3 has 15 residues. As DNA, the CDR3 is TGTGCCAGCTCACCGGGGACAGGAGCTAACTATGGCTACACCTTC. Protein product: CASSPGTGANYGYTF.